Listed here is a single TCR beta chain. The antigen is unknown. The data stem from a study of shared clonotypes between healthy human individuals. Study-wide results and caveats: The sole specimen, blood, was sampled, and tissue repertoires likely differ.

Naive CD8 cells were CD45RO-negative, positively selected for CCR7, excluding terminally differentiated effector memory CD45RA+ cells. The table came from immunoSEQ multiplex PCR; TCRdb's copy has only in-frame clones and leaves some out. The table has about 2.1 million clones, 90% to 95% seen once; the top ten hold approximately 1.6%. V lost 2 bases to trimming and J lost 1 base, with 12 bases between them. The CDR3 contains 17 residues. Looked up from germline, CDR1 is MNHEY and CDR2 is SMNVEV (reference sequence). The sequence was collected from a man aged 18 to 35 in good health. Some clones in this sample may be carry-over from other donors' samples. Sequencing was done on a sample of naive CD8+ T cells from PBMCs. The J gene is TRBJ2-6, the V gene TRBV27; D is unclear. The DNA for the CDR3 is TGTGCCAGCAGTTTACTCACCTTGGGGTCTGGGGCCAACGTCCTGACTTTC. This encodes CASSLLTLGSGANVLTF.